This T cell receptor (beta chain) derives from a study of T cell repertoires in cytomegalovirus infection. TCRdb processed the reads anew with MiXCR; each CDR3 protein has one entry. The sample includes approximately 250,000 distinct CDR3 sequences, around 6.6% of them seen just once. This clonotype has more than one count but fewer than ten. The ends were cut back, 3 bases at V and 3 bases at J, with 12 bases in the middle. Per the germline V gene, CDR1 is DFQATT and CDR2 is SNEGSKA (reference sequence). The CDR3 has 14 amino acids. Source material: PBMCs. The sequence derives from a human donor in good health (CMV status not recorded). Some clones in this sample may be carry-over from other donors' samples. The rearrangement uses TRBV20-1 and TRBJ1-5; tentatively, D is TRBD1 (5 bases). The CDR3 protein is CSASRQGNNQPQHF. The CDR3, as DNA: TGCAGTGCTAGTCGGCAGGGAAACAATCAGCCCCAGCATTTT.